This T cell receptor (beta chain) was documented in a study of shared clonotypes between healthy human individuals. Only in-frame clones appear in the TCRdb table, and some are missing; sequencing was by immunoSEQ multiplex PCR. The sample consists of approximately 2,300,000 clones, around 92% of them appearing once. Comments on this clone: Its antigen is not known.

Overall study results and limits: Among the subsets, naive ones generally showed larger estimated richness than memory ones.

The germline V gene has CDR1 SGDLS and CDR2 YYNGEE. Trimming stripped 4 bases from V and 4 bases from J, with 11 bases between. The CDR3 has 13 residues. The rearrangement joins TRBV9 to TRBJ1-2, with a weak D call TRBD1 (6 bases). The TCR sequence derives from a man aged 18 to 35 in good health. Some clones in this sample may be carry-over from other donors' samples. The sample was naive CD4+ T cells from PBMCs. Subset noted: CD45RA+ positively selected. The chain's CDR3 is CASSLGDTYGYTF. For the CDR3, the DNA is TGTGCCAGCAGCTTAGGGGACACCTATGGCTACACCTTC.